This TCR beta chain was recorded in a study of T cells in Graves' hyperthyroidism and ophthalmopathy. Study-level points and caveats: Ophthalmopathy onset followed model prediction by a median approximately seven months. In the blood, most expanded thyroid clonotypes above 0.001 appeared as well.

For this clonotype: Its antigen is currently unknown.

RNA transcripts were the template for amplifying TCR beta CDR3 regions. In the first-round RT-PCR of the TCR CDR3, the HTBI primer set was used. TCRdb reprocessed the multiplex PCR reads via MiXCR and lists one record per CDR3 protein. The data show fewer than 750,000 distinct CDR3 sequences, more than 45% seen once. This sequence originates from a woman aged 18-30 years with Graves' hyperthyroidism. The sample comprised peripheral blood or thyroid tissue (not recorded which).

The CDR3 nucleotides are TGTGCCAGCAGCGTACGCGGGACGGGCACAGATACGCAGTATTTT. This encodes CASSVRGTGTDTQYF. The chain recombines TRBV9 with TRBJ2-3; tentative D call: TRBD2 (6 bases). The V end was cut by 1 base, the J end by 1 base, with 10 bases between. The germline V gene has CDR1 SGDLS and CDR2 YYNGEE. The CDR3 runs to 15 residues. Using reference TRBV9 and TRBJ2-3 for the parts outside the CDR3, the full variable domain is DSGVTQTPKHLITATGQRVTLRCSPRSGDLSVYWYQQSLDQGLQFLIQYYNGEERAKGNILERFSAQQFPDLHSELNLSSLELGDSALYFCASSVRGTGTDTQYFGPGTRLTVL.